These 22 T cell receptor beta chains came from one sample sequenced in a study of vaccination and CD4 T cells after COVID-19. Their target antigens are unknown. Cultured CD4+ T-cell DNA underwent Oncomine TCR Beta short-read sequencing. TCRdb used MiXCR to reprocess the PCR reads, holding one entry per CDR3 protein. The table includes some 10,000 distinct CDR3 sequences, 64% detected once. Regarding treatment: approximately 10-day PBMC culture with coronavirus spike peptide pools or control peptides (ViraFEST assay). Sequenced input: CD4+ T cells from blood, cultured in vitro. These receptors all come from a human donor who had recovered from COVID-19.

J is TRBJ1-1 and V is TRBV20-1; D gene ambiguous. Looked up from germline, CDR1 is DFQATT and CDR2 is SNEGSKA (reference sequence). The CDR3 runs 14 residues. Deletions cut 0 bases from V and 1 base from J, with 9 bases between. CDR3 protein: CSARDPRENTEAFF. DNA of the CDR3: TGCAGTGCTAGAGATCCACGGGAGAACACTGAAGCTTTCTTT.

V and J are TRBV4-1 and TRBJ2-2, with 8 bases fitting TRBD1. The V gene end was trimmed by 8 bases and the J gene end by 5 bases; junction bases not matched to a gene: 10. The germline V gene has CDR1 MGHRA and CDR2 YSYEKL. The CDR3 extends over 15 amino acids. CDR3 in amino acids: CASRIGTGRTGELFF. As DNA, the CDR3 is TGCGCCAGCCGGATAGGGACAGGTAGAACCGGGGAGCTGTTTTTT.

V usage is TRBV27 and J usage is TRBJ2-7; D tentatively fits TRBD1 or TRBD2 (5 bases each). This CDR3 region has 14 residues. CDR1 and CDR2 from the germline V gene are MNHEY and SMNVEV (reference sequence). Trimming removed 5 bases from V and 7 bases from J, with 18 bases in between. Here the CDR3 DNA reads TGTGCCAGCAGTCTCTTAGGGGACGGGTCGGAGCAGTACTTC. Its protein is CASSLLGDGSEQYF.

This clonotype occurred a few times. The chain joins TRBV24-1 to TRBJ1-1, with 7 bases lining up with TRBD1. The V segment lost 9 bases and the J segment 7 bases; nucleotides outside the gene matches: 13. CDR3 size: 14 residues. Germline V CDR1 and CDR2: KGHDR, SFDVKD. The CDR3 bases are TGTGCCACCCACAAAGACAGGGACAACGATGAAGCTTTCTTT. Residues: CATHKDRDNDEAFF.

The V and J genes are TRBV20-1 and TRBJ1-4; 7 nucleotides match TRBD1. The CDR3 contains 14 residues. Trimming took 6 bases from V and 10 from J; bases not matched to a gene: 14. The germline V gene has CDR1 DFQATT and CDR2 SNEGSKA (reference sequence). The CDR3 loop is CSARDSDYMRKLFF. Here the CDR3 DNA reads TGCAGTGCGCGGGACAGCGATTATATGAGAAAACTGTTTTTT.

This clonotype has more than one count but fewer than ten. V and J are TRBV6-1 and TRBJ1-6, with TRBD1 matching over 10 bases. Unmatched junction bases numbered 11, after V lost 6 bases and J lost 6 bases. Germline V gene lookup returns CDR1 MNHNS and CDR2 SASEGT. This CDR3 spans 17 amino acids. The CDR3 DNA sequence: TGTGCCAGCAGACTCCGACCGGGGACAGGGGTTAATTCACCCCTCCACTTT. Residues: CASRLRPGTGVNSPLHF.

This rearrangement joins TRBV5-1 to TRBJ2-7; TRBD2 might be the D (7 bases). This CDR3 is built from 14 residues. CDR1 SGHRS and CDR2 YFSETQ come from the germline V gene. V lost 1 base to trimming and J lost 5 bases, with 13 bases between them. This CDR3 reads CASSLRQGRDEQYF. CDR3 DNA sequence: TGCGCCAGCAGCTTGAGGCAGGGGAGGGACGAGCAGTACTTC.

The V call is TRBV6-1, the J call TRBJ2-2, with 11 bases lining up with TRBD1. The junction had 12 bases not matched to a gene; V was cut back by 6 bases and J by 6 bases. This CDR3 is built from 17 residues. Germline CDR1 MNHNS, CDR2 SASEGT. The CDR3: CASRDTGTGGWAGELFF. The CDR3 nucleotides are TGTGCCAGCAGGGATACCGGGACAGGGGGTTGGGCCGGGGAGCTGTTTTTT.

This sequence joins TRBV2 and TRBJ2-3; 9 bases map to TRBD2. Losses at the gene ends were 6 bases for V and 0 bases for J; bases not matched to a gene: 4. CDR1 and CDR2 from the germline V gene are SNHLY and FYNNEI. The CDR3 contains 15 residues. CDR3 coding DNA: TGTGCCAGCAGCGTGCGGGGGGGAAGCACAGATACGCAGTATTTT. It encodes CASSVRGGSTDTQYF.

This rearrangement joins TRBV6-4 to TRBJ1-1; D gene ambiguous. Trimming removed 6 bases from V and 0 bases from J, with 14 bases in between. Germline lookup yields CDR1 MRHNA and CDR2 SNTAGT. The CDR3 has 15 amino acids. The CDR3 DNA sequence: TGTGCCAGCAGCGCGGTCCCCGGAATGAACACTGAAGCTTTCTTT. Protein: CASSAVPGMNTEAFF.

The chain employs TRBV7-9 and TRBJ1-6; weak D call: TRBD1 (6 bases). Per the germline V gene, CDR1 is SEHNR and CDR2 is FQNEAQ (reference sequence). The CDR3 contains 14 residues. The V end lost 3 bases, the J end lost 10 bases, and 13 bases lay between the germline ends. CDR3 nucleotide sequence: TGTGCCAGCAGCTTGGGGGCCGGGGGATCACCCCTCCACTTT. It translates to CASSLGAGGSPLHF.

This clonotype was counted only a few times. The chain joins TRBV7-9 to TRBJ1-1; D is unresolved. Trimming stripped 2 bases from V and 4 bases from J, with 8 bases between. This CDR3 spans 13 amino acids. CDR1 and CDR2 from the germline V gene are SEHNR and FQNEAQ (reference sequence). This chain's CDR3 is CASSLSGSTEAFF. The CDR3 nucleotides read TGTGCCAGCAGCTTATCCGGGTCCACTGAAGCTTTCTTT.

The chain recombines TRBV7-9 with TRBJ1-1; 11 positions agree with TRBD1. In germline, CDR1 is SEHNR, CDR2 FQNEAQ (reference sequence). The CDR3 sequence is 17 residues long. V was pared by 3 bases and J by 1 base, with 7 bases of the junction left unmatched. CDR3 DNA sequence: TGTGCCAGCAGCTTGACCGGGACAGGGGGGTGGAACACTGAAGCTTTCTTT. Its protein is CASSLTGTGGWNTEAFF.

The chain has TRBV6-1 and TRBJ2-2; the D gene is possibly TRBD1 (6 bases). Per germline, CDR1 MNHNS and CDR2 SASEGT. This CDR3 comprises 15 residues. Trimming took 5 bases from V and 1 from J, leaving 11 bases between them. The CDR3, as DNA: TGTGCCAGCAGTCACCTGACAGGGAACACCGGGGAGCTGTTTTTT. Amino acids: CASSHLTGNTGELFF.

This clonotype was seen only a few times. This chain uses TRBV27 with TRBJ1-5; TRBD1 agrees at 8 bases. Germline loops: CDR1 MNHEY, CDR2 SMNVEV (reference sequence). CDR3 length equals 19 residues. The V segment lost 2 bases and the J segment 0 bases; nucleotides outside the gene matches: 12. CDR3 loop: CASSLRVGRGPYSNQPQHF. CDR3 in DNA: TGTGCCAGCAGTTTAAGGGTTGGCAGGGGGCCGTATAGCAATCAGCCCCAGCATTTT.

The chain couples TRBV7-9 to TRBJ2-6; D is perhaps TRBD2 (5 bases). Germline-derived CDR1 and CDR2 are SEHNR and FQNEAQ (reference sequence). This CDR3 spans 18 amino acids. Trimming took 3 bases from V and 0 from J, leaving 15 bases between them. The CDR3 loop is CASSFQARRISGANVLTF. The DNA for the CDR3 is TGTGCCAGCAGCTTCCAAGCCCGGAGGATCTCTGGGGCCAACGTCCTGACTTTC.

The rearrangement joins TRBV20-1 to TRBJ2-5, with 13 bases lining up with TRBD2. Germline V lookup: CDR1 DFQATT, CDR2 SNEGSKA (reference sequence). Trimming at V came to 0 bases and at J to 4 bases, leaving 11 bases not matched to a gene. The CDR3 sequence is 18 residues long. Here the CDR3 reads CSARDPELAGGPRETQYF. The CDR3 DNA sequence: TGCAGTGCTAGAGATCCCGAACTAGCGGGAGGGCCCAGAGAGACCCAGTACTTC.

The chain joins TRBV9 to TRBJ1-2; 7 nucleotides line up with TRBD1. The CDR3 runs to 14 residues. Per the germline V gene, CDR1 is SGDLS and CDR2 is YYNGEE. With 6 bases clipped from V and 2 bases from J, the junction kept 7 bases outside the gene matches. Here the CDR3 reads CASKGTVRNYGYTF. The CDR3 DNA reads as TGTGCCAGCAAAGGGACAGTCAGAAACTATGGCTACACCTTC.

The rearrangement uses TRBV28 and TRBJ2-3; D gene uncertain. Germline CDR1 is MDHEN and CDR2 is SYDVKM. The CDR3 is made up of 15 amino acids. Trimming removed 1 base from V and 4 bases from J, with 12 bases in between. The CDR3 loop reads CASSLSRTRADTQYF. In nucleotides, the CDR3 is TGTGCCAGCAGTTTATCACGGACCCGGGCAGATACGCAGTATTTT. The full variable domain, its missing parts supplied by reference TRBV28 and TRBJ2-3, is DVKVTQSSRYLVKRTGEKVFLECVQDMDHENMFWYRQDPGLGLRLIYFSYDVKMKEKGDIPEGYSVSREKKERFSLILESASTNQTSMYLCASSLSRTRADTQYFGPGTRLTVL.

This rearrangement joins TRBV6-1 to TRBJ1-2; D is unclear. The CDR3 consists of 12 residues. Germline V gives CDR1 MNHNS, CDR2 SASEGT. V was trimmed by 5 bases and J by 6 bases, leaving 10 bases between them. CDR3 nucleotide sequence: TGTGCCAGCAGTCTAAAGGGAAATGGCTACACCTTC. Residues: CASSLKGNGYTF.

This chain uses TRBV6-1 with TRBJ2-3, with TRBD1 matching over 9 bases. Germline assignment: CDR1 MNHNS and CDR2 SASEGT. This CDR3 has 13 residues. The trim removed 6 bases at V and 3 bases at J, leaving 1 base unmatched. CDR3 nucleotides: TGTGCCAGCAGGGGGACAGGGACAGATACGCAGTATTTT. Translated, it gives CASRGTGTDTQYF.

This clonotype was seen once. This sequence joins TRBV30 and TRBJ1-2; 10 nucleotides line up with TRBD1. The CDR3 runs 12 residues. CDR1 and CDR2 from the germline V gene are GTSNPN and SVGIG (reference sequence). The CDR3 sequence is CARTGGDYGYTF. DNA for the CDR3: TGTGCTCGGACAGGGGGTGACTATGGCTACACCTTC.